Listed below are T cell receptor beta chains from one sample, sequenced in a study of spatial heterogeneity in lung cancer. In TCRdb, the 5' RACE reads were re-called with MiXCR into one record per CDR3 protein. The sample includes approximately 40,000 distinct CDR3 sequences, 5.2% of them seen just once. The specimen was PBMCs, collected at surgery. These receptors came from a female donor with early-stage non-small cell lung cancer. Both conserved end residues are part of each CDR3. D genes are given only for firm matches. Where a row states a size, it is once, few, many or the class of an expanded clone; other rows omit it.

j_call d_call v_call clone_size cdr3_nt cdr3_aa
TRBJ2-5 . TRBV13 . TGTGCCAGCAGCTTCATGGGAGACCAAGAGACCCAGTACTTC CASSFMGDQETQYF
TRBJ2-1 TRBD1 TRBV5-1 many TGCGCCAGCAGCCGGGACAGCAATGAGCAGTTCTTC CASSRDSNEQFF
TRBJ1-2 TRBD1 TRBV10-3 many TGTGCCATCAGTGAGTCGGGACAGTATGGCTACACCTTC CAISESGQYGYTF
TRBJ2-2 . TRBV4-2 many TGTGCCAGCAGCCAAGGTGTTACTTTGAACACCGGGGAGCTGTTTTTT CASSQGVTLNTGELFF
TRBJ2-7 . TRBV5-1 many TGCGCCAGCAGCTTGGACAAGTACGAGCAGTACTTC CASSLDKYEQYF
TRBJ2-5 . TRBV4-1 few TGCGCCAGCAGCCAGTCAGAAGCGAACCAAGAGACCCAGTACTTC CASSQSEANQETQYF
TRBJ1-2 . TRBV9 . TGTGCCAGCAGCGTAGAAGCTAACTATGGCTACACCTTC CASSVEANYGYTF
TRBJ1-1 . TRBV27 many TGTGCCAGCAGTTTCCAGGATGGCACTGAAGCTTTCTTT CASSFQDGTEAFF
TRBJ2-1 TRBD2 TRBV15 many TGTGCCACCAGCAGGACTAGCGGGAACAATGAGCAGTTCTTC CATSRTSGNNEQFF
TRBJ2-7 TRBD2 TRBV2 medium-sized TGTGCCAGCAGGACCGGGACTAGCGAATACGAGCAGTACTTC CASRTGTSEYEQYF